This T cell receptor (beta chain) is from a study of precursors of human CD4 cytotoxic T cells (dated by TCRdb to the late 2010s). In terms of the full investigation: In total, CD4+ memory subsets from some 13 donors went into the bulk TCR-seq analysis. TCR-seq analysis of about 14 donors yielded TCRalpha and TCRbeta chain sequences (table S7).

This clonotype is described as large (0.1 to 1%). It lacks a known antigen. Within one base of it there is no much larger clone, and no base qualities were kept. Sequenced on an Illumina MiSeq. The published analysis was carried out like this. To quantify repertoire diversity, the Shannon-Wiener index was calculated using VDJtools. A TCRbeta clonotype counted as expanded if its clonotype frequency was 3 or higher. TCRdb trimmed public reads at Q25 via fastp, called clones via MiXCR and kept in-frame beta chains. Merged by CDR3 protein, the rows form single entries marked with the most common genes and DNA. The V and J calls follow TCRdb's processing rather than the paper's. Present in this sample are about 580 distinct CDR3 sequences, around 23% of which were seen just once. The ten largest account for over 10% of the sample. To test for a precursor-effector relationship among CD4 cytotoxic T cells, four sorted CD4+ memory subsets (TCM, TEM, IL-7Rhigh TEMRA, IL-7R- TEMRA) underwent bulk UMI-based TCR sequencing. Cells were obtained from peripheral blood mononuclear cells that had been isolated from human blood.

The germline V gene (reference sequence) yields LGHDT for CDR1 and YNNKEL for CDR2. From the cysteine through the phenylalanine, the CDR3 covers 14 amino acids. The only DNA kept is the CDR3, 42 bases in frame from the first base. Unmatched junction bases come to 6, with V trimmed by 2 bases and J by 5 bases. Beyond this particular receptor, the publication reports: According to the authors, an observational design in humans cannot definitively determine the direction of differentiation between precursor and effector cells. Only about 95% of the 14 donors were included in some bulk TCR-seq comparisons, which suggests that not every subset was available for every donor. A bigger share of IL-7Rhigh TEMRA clonotypes consisted of expanded effector clonotypes than was the case for TEM or TCM clonotypes. Compared with the TCM and TEM subsets, the IL-7Rhigh and IL-7R- TEMRA subsets had more restricted TCR repertoires, marked by lower diversity and more expanded clonotypes.

The V and J segments used are TRBV3-1 and TRBJ2-7; 7 junctional bases match TRBD1. The clonotype comes from a human donor in good health. Sequenced: memory CD4+ T cells from blood (PBMCs). The DNA reads TGTGCCAGCAGCCAAATGACAGGGTCGAACGAGCAGTACTTC. Its coded protein is CASSQMTGSNEQYF.